This T cell receptor beta chain was recorded in a study of prognosis after radiotherapy for stage I lung cancer. From genomic DNA, two-round multiplex PCR was used to amplify TCR beta CDR3. It was primers specific to each TRBV and TRBJ gene that first-round PCR used. TCRdb processed the multiplex PCR reads anew with MiXCR; each CDR3 protein has one entry. The data show over 50,000 distinct CDR3 sequences, roughly 36% seen once. The J segment lost 5 bases and the V segment lost 2 bases, leaving 12 bases of the junction unmatched. The CDR3 is 17 amino acids. Germline CDR1 and CDR2: DFQATT and SNEGSKA (reference sequence). Disease was node-negative on CT and PET/CT in all patients; none had prior chemotherapy, radiotherapy or other malignancies.

The specimen was PBMCs, collected before or after stereotactic body radiation therapy (not recorded which). The J gene is TRBJ2-2, the V gene TRBV20-1, with TRBD2 matching over 9 bases. This TCR was recovered from a donor at least 50 years old with non-small cell lung cancer. The CDR3 is CSARSLNSGSTTGELFF. DNA of the CDR3: TGCAGTGCTAGATCCCTAAATAGCGGGAGTACAACCGGGGAGCTGTTTTTT.